Below are 22 T cell receptor beta chains sequenced from a single sample in a study of blood T cell repertoires in COVID-19. Clones were sequenced by immunoSEQ multiplex PCR, and TCRdb holds only the in-frame ones, with some missing. This table has hundreds of thousands of clones, approximately 91% appearing once. Material for sequencing was peripheral blood. Source of these receptors: a man aged 55-75 years who had recovered from COVID-19.

The V call is TRBV19, the J call TRBJ2-1; 10 nucleotides line up with TRBD2. The CDR3 is made up of 15 amino acids. V was pared by 7 bases and J by 4 bases, with 7 bases of the junction left unmatched. Germline-derived CDR1 and CDR2 are LNHDA and SQIVND (reference sequence). CDR3: CASIDLAGAYNEQFF. The CDR3 DNA reads as TGTGCCAGTATCGATCTAGCGGGAGCGTACAATGAGCAGTTCTTC.

The V call is TRBV28, the J call TRBJ2-3; tentative D call: TRBD1 (6 bases). CDR1 MDHEN and CDR2 SYDVKM come from the germline V gene. The CDR3 totals 14 residues. Between the trimmed V and J ends, which lost 7 bases and 6 bases, there was a span of 17 bases. CDR3 sequence (DNA): TGTGCCAGCAAGAGTCAGGGACAATCGGATACGCAGTATTTT. Its translation: CASKSQGQSDTQYF.

The chain uses TRBV18 and TRBJ1-5; D remains ambiguous. Per germline, CDR1 KGHSH and CDR2 LQKENI. The CDR3 extends over 13 amino acids. Between the trimmed V and J ends, which lost 3 bases and 7 bases, there was a span of 10 bases. In nucleotides, the CDR3 is TGTGCCAGCTCACCCGGGCGGGCCCAGCCCCAGCATTTT. Translated: CASSPGRAQPQHF. Drawing the rest from reference TRBV18 and TRBJ1-5, the complete variable domain is NAGVMQNPRHLVRRRGQEARLRCSPMKGHSHVYWYRQLPEEGLKFMVYLQKENIIDESGMPKERFSAEFPKEGPSILRIQQVVRGDSAAYFCASSPGRAQPQHFGDGTRLSIL.

The DNA of the CDR3 is TGTGCCAGCAGCGTAACCCCCCAGGGGGCCCACTACGAGCAGTACTTC. Residues: CASSVTPQGAHYEQYF. V usage is TRBV9 and J usage is TRBJ2-7, with 8 bases matching TRBD1. V was clipped by 1 base and J by 3 bases; unmatched bases: 9. CDR1 is SGDLS, CDR2 YYNGEE, per germline. The CDR3 loop spans 16 amino acids.

J is TRBJ1-5 and V is TRBV28; the D is unclear. Germline V gives CDR1 MDHEN, CDR2 SYDVKM. The CDR3 length is 15 residues. Trimming shortened V by 3 bases and J by 2 bases, and 11 bases separated the two germline ends. The CDR3 spells CASSFSSMGNQPQHF. DNA of the CDR3: TGTGCCAGCAGTTTTTCGAGCATGGGCAATCAGCCCCAGCATTTT. The complete variable domain, with remaining parts taken from reference TRBV28 and TRBJ1-5, reads DVKVTQSSRYLVKRTGEKVFLECVQDMDHENMFWYRQDPGLGLRLIYFSYDVKMKEKGDIPEGYSVSREKKERFSLILESASTNQTSMYLCASSFSSMGNQPQHFGDGTRLSIL.

V and J are TRBV11-2 and TRBJ2-1, with 11 bases aligning to TRBD2. The CDR3 is 15 residues long. Germline V CDR1 and CDR2: SGHAT, FQNNGV. With V trimmed by 5 bases and J by 4 bases, 4 bases remained unmatched. Here the CDR3 DNA reads TGTGCCAGCAGCCGGGGACTAGCGGAGTACAATGAGCAGTTCTTC. Protein: CASSRGLAEYNEQFF. Supplemented by reference TRBV11-2 and TRBJ2-1, the full variable domain reads EAGVAQSPRYKIIEKRQSVAFWCNPISGHATLYWYQQILGQGPKLLIQFQNNGVVDDSQLPKDRFSAERLKGVDSTLKIQPAKLEDSAVYLCASSRGLAEYNEQFFGPGTRLTVL.

The V gene is TRBV27, the J gene TRBJ1-1; 10 positions agree with TRBD1. This CDR3 is 13 amino acids long. Trimming at V came to 5 bases and at J to 12 bases, leaving 9 bases not matched to a gene. Germline CDR1 MNHEY, CDR2 SMNVEV (reference sequence). CDR3 protein: CASSLRRTGGTFF. The CDR3 coding sequence is TGTGCCAGCAGTCTAAGAAGGACAGGGGGGACTTTCTTT.

The V call is TRBV3-1 (or the pseudogene TRBV3-2), the J call TRBJ1-5; TRBD1 matches 8 bases. The ends lost 3 bases at V and 7 bases at J; junction bases unmatched: 11. Germline loops: CDR1 LGHDT, CDR2 YNNKEL (reference sequence). The CDR3 is made up of 16 amino acids. This CDR3 reads CASSHGGAGGTQPQHF. CDR3 DNA: TGTGCCAGCAGCCATGGAGGGGCAGGGGGCACCCAGCCCCAGCATTTT.

The chain employs TRBV12-3 or TRBV12-4 and TRBJ2-7, with D maybe TRBD2 (5 bases). This CDR3 spans 13 amino acids. With 6 bases removed from V and 4 bases from J, the gap between germline ends came to 13 bases. The CDR3 DNA is TGTGCCAGCAGCTCGGGCGGGTTGTACGAGCAGTACTTC. Translated, it gives CASSSGGLYEQYF.

The chain employs TRBV2 and TRBJ2-1, with D tentatively TRBD1 (5 bases). Trimming shortened V by 8 bases and J by 6 bases, and 17 bases separated the two germline ends. CDR3 length: 14 residues. The V gene's germline CDR1 is SNHLY and CDR2 FYNNEI. CDR3 in DNA: TGTGCCAGCCGGTTAGGGGTAGGGCCCAATGAGCAGTTCTTC. Its translation is CASRLGVGPNEQFF.

This clone has a handful of counts. V is TRBV19 and J is TRBJ2-3; 9 bases agree with TRBD1. V lost 9 bases and J lost 1; bases outside the gene matches: 2. The CDR3 loop spans 13 amino acids. Germline CDR1 reads LNHDA; CDR2 reads SQIVND (reference sequence). CDR3 protein: CASRTGGTDTQYF. CDR3 DNA: TGTGCCAGCAGGACAGGGGGCACAGATACGCAGTATTTT.

The J gene is TRBJ1-2, the V gene TRBV7-2; D gene uncertain. V was trimmed by 4 bases and J by 8 bases, leaving 8 bases between them. This CDR3 is 11 amino acids long. Germline CDR1 reads SGHTA; CDR2 reads FQGNSA. The CDR3 DNA follows: TGTGCCAGCAGCTCTAATCTCGGCTACACCTTC. It specifies CASSSNLGYTF.

The rearrangement joins TRBV24-1 to TRBJ1-2, with TRBD1 matching over 10 bases. V shed 3 bases and J 6 bases; nucleotides not matched to a gene: 6. This CDR3 has 15 residues. CDR1 and CDR2 (germline): KGHDR, SFDVKD. The CDR3 spells CATSDGTGVWDGYTF. The CDR3 DNA reads as TGTGCCACCAGTGATGGGACAGGGGTTTGGGATGGCTACACCTTC.

V is TRBV30 and J is TRBJ2-5; TRBD2 matches at 7 bases. V lost 5 bases, J lost 1 base, and 1 base stayed unmatched. Germline V gives CDR1 GTSNPN, CDR2 SVGIG (reference sequence). The CDR3 extends over 12 amino acids. The CDR3 coding sequence is TGTGCCTGGGGACTAGTCCAAGAGACCCAGTACTTC. Its protein product is CAWGLVQETQYF.

This rearrangement joins TRBV19 to TRBJ2-7; the D gene is possibly TRBD2 (5 bases). The V gene's germline CDR1 is LNHDA and CDR2 SQIVND (reference sequence). This CDR3 has 13 amino acids. The ends were cut back, 9 bases at V and 7 bases at J, with 19 bases in the middle. As DNA, the CDR3 is TGTGCCAGCGGCCGGACTGGCGTGGGTGAGCAGTACTTC. Translating gives CASGRTGVGEQYF.

This clone was seen a single time. V and J are TRBV18 and TRBJ2-5; 7 nucleotides line up with TRBD2. The CDR3 sequence is 14 residues long. Germline lookup yields CDR1 KGHSH and CDR2 LQKENI. J gave up 1 base and V 2 bases, and 1 base lay outside the gene matches. The CDR3, as DNA: TGTGCCAGCTCACCAGCGGGGGTCCAAGAGACCCAGTACTTC. Its translation: CASSPAGVQETQYF.

The gene calls are TRBV28 and TRBJ2-1; possibly TRBD2 for D (6 bases). V dropped 5 bases and J dropped 5 bases, with 16 bases sitting between them. Germline V lookup: CDR1 MDHEN, CDR2 SYDVKM. The CDR3 extends over 15 amino acids. The CDR3 DNA is TGTGCCAGCAGTGACCGGCGGGGTCCGCACAATGAGCAGTTCTTC. This codes for CASSDRRGPHNEQFF.

In its sample, this clone was seen many times. The chain uses TRBV7-9 and TRBJ2-7; tentative D call: TRBD2 (6 bases). The CDR3 runs to 15 residues. From germline, CDR1 is SEHNR and CDR2 FQNEAQ (reference sequence). Trimming shortened V by 6 bases and J by 0 bases, and 15 bases separated the two germline ends. In DNA, the CDR3 is TGTGCCAGCAGTGAGCGGGCCTACAGCTCCTACGAGCAGTACTTC. Its translation is CASSERAYSSYEQYF. Full variable domain (outside the CDR3, taken from reference TRBV7-9 and TRBJ2-7): DTGVSQNPRHKITKRGQNVTFRCDPISEHNRLYWYRQTLGQGPEFLTYFQNEAQLEKSRLLSDRFSAERPKGSFSTLEIQRTEQGDSAMYLCASSERAYSSYEQYFGPGTRLTVT.

This sequence joins TRBV5-1 and TRBJ2-5, with 7 nucleotides matching TRBD2. The CDR3 loop spans 15 amino acids. CDR1 is SGHRS, CDR2 YFSETQ, per germline. Trimming at V came to 4 bases and at J to 2 bases, leaving 8 bases not matched to a gene. The CDR3 nucleotides read TGCGCCAGCAGCAAGGGACTATACACACAAGAGACCCAGTACTTC. Amino acid sequence: CASSKGLYTQETQYF.

The V call is TRBV7-3, the J call TRBJ2-3, with 10 bases fitting TRBD1. The germline gives CDR1 SGHTA, CDR2 FQGTGA. J was trimmed by 4 bases and V by 5 bases; bases with no gene match: 6. The CDR3 is 15 amino acids. CDR3 sequence: CASSPGTGVADTQYF. The CDR3 DNA follows: TGTGCCAGCAGCCCGGGGACAGGGGTCGCAGATACGCAGTATTTT.

The sample holds a few counts of this clone. V and J are TRBV7-4 and TRBJ2-7, with D uncertain. Germline values: CDR1 SGHVT, CDR2 SQSDAQ. CDR3 length equals 11 residues. Trimming removed 3 bases at V and 3 bases at J, with 3 bases between. The CDR3 DNA reads as TGTGCCAGCAGCTTTCGCTACGAGCAGTACTTC. This encodes CASSFRYEQYF. The full variable domain, in which reference TRBV7-4 and TRBJ2-7 provide the parts outside the CDR3, is GAGVSQSPRYKVAKRGRDVALRCDSISGHVTLYWYRQTLGQGSEVLTYSQSDAQRDKSGRPSGRFSAERPERSVSTLKIQRTEQGDSAVYLCASSFRYEQYFGPGTRLTVT.

V is TRBV9 and J is TRBJ1-6; TRBD1 is a possible D gene (5 bases). Per germline, CDR1 SGDLS and CDR2 YYNGEE. This CDR3 is built from 15 residues. Trimming stripped 3 bases from V and 7 bases from J, with 14 bases between. CDR3 sequence reads: CASSGTGTYNSPLHF. The CDR3 nucleotides read TGTGCCAGCAGCGGTACCGGGACTTACAATTCACCCCTCCACTTT.